A selection of T cell receptor beta chains follows, all from one sample in a study of blood T cell repertoires in COVID-19. Repertoires were generated with immunoSEQ multiplex PCR, while TCRdb's copy carries only in-frame clones and drops some. Here the sample spans roughly 250,000 clones, roughly 80% being singletons. Sequenced sample: PBMCs or T cells enriched from blood (not recorded which). These receptors were collected from a woman aged 40 to 50 who had been exposed to COVID-19. Each CDR3 is given with its conserved first and last residue. Each record gives: J gene, V gene, CDR3 protein.

TRBJ2-3 TRBV27 CASSLGATGPADTQYF
TRBJ1-1 TRBV19 CASSIGEGEATEAFF
TRBJ1-2 TRBV19 CASSPSAQGRGYTF
TRBJ1-5 TRBV18 CASSPKGGDGNQPQHF
TRBJ1-2 TRBV29-1 CSVYPYGYTF
TRBJ2-1 TRBV4-1 CASSQDRLRRGGHNEQFF
TRBJ1-1 TRBV19 CASGREMNTEAFF
TRBJ2-3 TRBV9 CASSQGGRDTQYF
TRBJ2-1 TRBV4-1 CASSHAAAGVSYNEQFF
TRBJ2-2 TRBV7-3 CASSSGLPDTGELFF
TRBJ2-3 TRBV2 CASSSPQGDSTDTQYF
TRBJ1-1 TRBV28 CASSLPLGLSSTEAFF
TRBJ2-7 TRBV3-1/TRBV3-2 CASSREGQSYEQYF
TRBJ2-7 TRBV7-2 CASSLGQGAYEQYF
TRBJ2-7 TRBV7-9 CASSLGPQGGEQYF
TRBJ1-1 TRBV2 CASSGEGLAEAFF
TRBJ1-1 TRBV14 CASSQRTGRNSGTEAFF
TRBJ1-2 TRBV10-3 CAIATTGGFSYGYTF
TRBJ2-7 TRBV15 CATSREAGGGRPYEQYF
TRBJ2-5 TRBV5-1 CASYRGGRGETQYF
TRBJ1-4 TRBV5-6 CASSLSWDRVYSEKLFF
TRBJ2-1 TRBV27 CATVPGTGGTYNEQFF
TRBJ1-2 TRBV5-1 CASRPTDMTNYGYTF
TRBJ2-1 TRBV4-3 CASSQEGRGNEQFF
TRBJ1-2 TRBV11-2 CASSPRMGTGSDGYTF
TRBJ1-3 TRBV4-1 CASSQTEVRGRGNTIYF
TRBJ1-2 TRBV19 CASSPTPGQGVFYGYTF
TRBJ1-1 TRBV29-1 CSVEGPQGLEAFF
TRBJ1-6 TRBV4-1 CASSQLGTSGSPLHF
TRBJ2-1 TRBV5-4 CASSLGGPYNEQFF
TRBJ1-2 TRBV5-5 CASSLVGTENYGYTF
TRBJ1-3 TRBV6-5 CASSYTGSGNTIYF
TRBJ1-2 TRBV28 CASSLDSRARYGYTF
TRBJ2-3 TRBV27 CASSLGLAHDTQYF
TRBJ1-6 TRBV4-2 CASSPPGREDNSPLHF
TRBJ2-1 TRBV19 CATSTGGPGYEQFF
TRBJ1-5 TRBV7-2 CASSLVFGDNQPQHF
TRBJ1-3 TRBV9 CASSVVSSGNTIYF
TRBJ2-1 TRBV10-3 CAISDSGGDEQFF
TRBJ2-1 TRBV7-2 CASRTSGGPQYNEQFF
TRBJ2-7 TRBV11-2 CASSLDPGSYEQYF
TRBJ2-3 TRBV5-4 CASTSEGTSPDTQYF
TRBJ1-1 TRBV19 CASKWDSPMNTEAFF
TRBJ2-7 TRBV27 CASSLRTGTSSLGSYEQYF
TRBJ2-2 TRBV29-1 CSVEGRRRTGELFF
TRBJ1-2 TRBV27 CASSPNPRTGETGYGYTF
TRBJ2-1 TRBV6-2/TRBV6-3 CASSLADSSYNEQFF
TRBJ2-3 TRBV7-2 CASSLELAGGVDTQYF
TRBJ1-5 TRBV6-2/TRBV6-3 CASSDRNQPQHF
TRBJ1-4 TRBV5-1 CASSLQGRSEKLFF
TRBJ2-2 TRBV3-1/TRBV3-2 CASSHNSVDRGNTGELFF
TRBJ2-3 TRBV19 CASSLSGGEFSDTQYF
TRBJ2-3 TRBV5-1 CASSLGRGLDTQYF
TRBJ2-1 TRBV9 CASSTSSYNEQFF
TRBJ2-1 TRBV19 CASSTGTTYNEQFF
TRBJ2-1 TRBV7-2 CASSPRQRLAGVGNEQFF
TRBJ1-1 TRBV10-3 CAIRGQGGSEAFF
TRBJ1-4 TRBV28 CASSYLRDRRAEKLFF
TRBJ1-2 TRBV6-5 CASIPGTANYGYTF